This TCR beta chain was captured in a study of shared clonotypes between healthy human individuals. Germline V gene lookup returns CDR1 SGDLS and CDR2 YYNGEE. Losses at the gene ends were 3 bases for V and 0 bases for J; bases not matched to a gene: 10. This CDR3 contains 17 residues. Sequencing used immunoSEQ multiplex PCR; TCRdb keeps in-frame clones, though not all of them. Of roughly 2 million clones detected, roughly 96% appear once; the ten largest clones hold 0.1% to 0.15%. The TCR comes from a man aged 18 to 29 in good health. The chain employs TRBV9 and TRBJ2-3; 7 bases match TRBD2. Sequencing was done on a sample of naive CD4+ T cells sorted from blood. The subset is: CD45RA+ positively selected. The CDR3 sequence: CASSATTSRRSTDTQYF. In nucleotides, the CDR3 is TGTGCCAGCAGCGCGACGACTAGCCGCAGAAGCACAGATACGCAGTATTTT.